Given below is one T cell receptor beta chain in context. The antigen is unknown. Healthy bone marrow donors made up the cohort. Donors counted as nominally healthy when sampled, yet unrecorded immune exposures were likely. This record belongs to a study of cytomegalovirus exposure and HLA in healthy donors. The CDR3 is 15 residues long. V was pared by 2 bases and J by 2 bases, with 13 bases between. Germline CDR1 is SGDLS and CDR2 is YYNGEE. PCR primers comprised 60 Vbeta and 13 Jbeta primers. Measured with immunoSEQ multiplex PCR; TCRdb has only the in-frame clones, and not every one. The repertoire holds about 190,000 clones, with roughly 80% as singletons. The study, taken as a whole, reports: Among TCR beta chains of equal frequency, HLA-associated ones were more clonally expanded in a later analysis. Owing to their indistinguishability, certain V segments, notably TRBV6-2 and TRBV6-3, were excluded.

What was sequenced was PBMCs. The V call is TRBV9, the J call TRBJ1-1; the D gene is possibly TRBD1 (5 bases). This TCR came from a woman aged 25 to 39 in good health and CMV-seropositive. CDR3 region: CASSVGHRSNTEAFF. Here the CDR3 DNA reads TGTGCCAGCAGCGTTGGCCACAGGTCAAACACTGAAGCTTTCTTT.